The clone carrying this T cell receptor beta chain was counted a few times. Its antigen is still unknown. This record belongs to a study of T cell responses to AZD1222 COVID-19 vaccine. General study results and limits: Vaccine-associated CD4 TCRs spanned spike, dominant at 160-218 and 743-854. Breadth and depth of Spike-specific TCRs rose after two AZD1222 doses.

The CDR3 runs 15 residues. From germline, CDR1 is SEHNR and CDR2 FQNEAQ (reference sequence). V lost 10 bases, J lost 4 bases, and 20 bases lay in between. Only in-frame clones appear in the TCRdb table, and some are missing; sequencing was by immunoSEQ multiplex PCR. The sample has some 92,000 clones; 91% are singletons. The chain combines TRBV7-9 with TRBJ2-1, with D possibly TRBD2 on 5 matching bases. The clonotype originates from an adult in good health. Specimen: peripheral blood, collected on day 0 of AZD1222 vaccination. The CDR3 here is CATIAESGGYNEQFF. For the CDR3, the DNA is TGTGCCACCATAGCTGAAAGCGGAGGATACAATGAGCAGTTCTTC.